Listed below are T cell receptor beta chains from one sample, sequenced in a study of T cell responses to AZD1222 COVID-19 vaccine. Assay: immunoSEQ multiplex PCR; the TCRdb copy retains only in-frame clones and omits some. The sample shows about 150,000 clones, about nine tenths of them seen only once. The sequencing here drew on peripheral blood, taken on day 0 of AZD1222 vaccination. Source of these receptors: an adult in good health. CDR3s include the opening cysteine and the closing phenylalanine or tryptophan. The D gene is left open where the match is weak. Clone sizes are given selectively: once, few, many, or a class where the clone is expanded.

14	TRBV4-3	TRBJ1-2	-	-	CASSQDGGGVGYTF	TGCGCCAGCAGCCAAGATGGGGGAGGGGTTGGCTACACCTTC
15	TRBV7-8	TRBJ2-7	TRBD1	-	CASSFRDRGPYEQYF	TGTGCCAGCAGCTTCCGGGACAGGGGCCCCTACGAGCAGTACTTC
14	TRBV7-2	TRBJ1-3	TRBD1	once	CASSWTGAGNTIYF	TGTGCCAGCAGCTGGACAGGAGCTGGAAACACCATATATTTT
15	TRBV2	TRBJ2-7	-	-	CASRTPVQGGYEQYF	TGTGCCAGCAGGACCCCTGTTCAGGGGGGCTACGAGCAGTACTTC
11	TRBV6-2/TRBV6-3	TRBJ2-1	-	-	CASSRYNEQFF	TGTGCCAGCAGTCGCTACAATGAGCAGTTCTTC
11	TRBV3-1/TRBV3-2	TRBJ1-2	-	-	CASSYGDGYTF	TGTGCCAGCAGCTACGGTGATGGCTACACCTTC
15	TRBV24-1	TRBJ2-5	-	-	CATSDWTGRGETQYF	TGTGCCACCAGTGATTGGACAGGGCGGGGGGAGACCCAGTACTTC
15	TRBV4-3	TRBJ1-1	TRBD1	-	CASSQAQFDRGEAFF	TGCGCCAGCAGCCAAGCCCAATTCGACAGGGGTGAAGCTTTCTTT
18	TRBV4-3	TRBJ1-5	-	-	CASSQWENNKESNQPQHF	TGCGCCAGCAGTCAATGGGAGAATAATAAGGAGAGCAATCAGCCCCAGCATTTT
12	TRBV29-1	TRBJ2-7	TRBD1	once	CSVSTGSHEQYF	TGCAGCGTTTCGACAGGGTCCCACGAGCAGTACTTC
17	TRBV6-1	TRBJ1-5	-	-	CASSEALKYSSNQPQHF	TGTGCCAGCAGTGAAGCGCTGAAGTACAGTAGCAATCAGCCCCAGCATTTT
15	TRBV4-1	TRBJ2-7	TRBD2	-	CASSFQEAGGYEQYF	TGCGCCAGCAGCTTCCAGGAGGCGGGGGGCTACGAGCAGTACTTC
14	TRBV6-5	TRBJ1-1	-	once	CASNPGGGETEAFF	TGTGCCAGCAACCCCGGGGGGGGCGAGACTGAAGCTTTCTTT
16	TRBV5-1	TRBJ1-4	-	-	CASSPGDLATNEKLFF	TGCGCCAGCAGCCCGGGGGACCTTGCAACTAATGAAAAACTGTTTTTT
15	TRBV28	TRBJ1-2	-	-	CASSLSSGRLYGYTF	TGTGCCAGCAGTTTGTCCTCGGGCCGTCTGTATGGCTACACCTTC
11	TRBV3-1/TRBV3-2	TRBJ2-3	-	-	CASSQYDTQYF	TGTGCCAGCAGCCAATACGATACGCAGTATTTT
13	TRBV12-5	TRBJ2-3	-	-	CASSGVPTDTQYF	TGTGCTAGCTCCGGGGTACCCACAGATACGCAGTATTTT
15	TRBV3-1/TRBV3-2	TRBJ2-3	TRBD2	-	CASSQGLAETDTQYF	TGTGCCAGCAGCCAGGGACTAGCGGAAACAGATACGCAGTATTTT
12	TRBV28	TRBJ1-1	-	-	CASSLGTPPAFF	TGTGCCAGCAGTCTTGGGACACCCCCGGCTTTCTTT
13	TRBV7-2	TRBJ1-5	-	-	CASSRVPNQPQHF	TGTGCCAGCAGCCGCGTCCCCAATCAGCCCCAGCATTTT
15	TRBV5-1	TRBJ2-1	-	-	CASSSDPTKHSEQFF	TGCGCCAGCAGCTCGGACCCCACAAAACACAGTGAGCAGTTCTTC
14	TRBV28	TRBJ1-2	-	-	CASTGTLPNYGYTF	TGTGCCAGCACAGGGACATTACCAAACTATGGCTACACCTTC
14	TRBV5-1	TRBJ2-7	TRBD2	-	CASSTGEGTYEQYF	TGCGCCAGCAGCACTGGGGAGGGGACCTACGAGCAGTACTTC
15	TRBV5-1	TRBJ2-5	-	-	CASSLVGTRGETQYF	TGCGCCAGCAGCTTGGTGGGGACCCGGGGAGAGACCCAGTACTTC
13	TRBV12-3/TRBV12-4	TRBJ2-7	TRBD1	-	CASSPQGAYEQYF	TGTGCCAGCAGCCCACAGGGGGCCTACGAGCAGTACTTC
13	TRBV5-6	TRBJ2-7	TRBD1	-	CASSFGTDYEQYF	TGTGCCAGCAGCTTTGGGACAGATTACGAGCAGTACTTC
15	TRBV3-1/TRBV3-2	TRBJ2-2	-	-	CASSPFAGANGELFF	TGTGCCAGCAGCCCCTTTGCGGGGGCTAACGGGGAGCTGTTTTTT
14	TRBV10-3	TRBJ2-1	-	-	CAISEGAPLDEQFF	TGTGCCATCAGTGAAGGGGCCCCTTTGGATGAGCAGTTCTTC
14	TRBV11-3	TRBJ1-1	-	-	CASSLAGVGTEAFF	TGTGCCAGCAGCTTAGCAGGGGTGGGCACTGAAGCTTTCTTT
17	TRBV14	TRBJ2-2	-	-	CASSLIGKRTNTGELFF	TGTGCCAGCAGCCTCATTGGGAAGAGAACGAACACCGGGGAGCTGTTTTTT